The 3 T cell receptor beta chains below all came from one sample that was sequenced in a study of cytomegalovirus exposure and HLA in healthy donors. Vbeta (60) and Jbeta (13) primers were used in the PCR. Repertoires were generated with immunoSEQ multiplex PCR, while TCRdb's copy carries only in-frame clones and drops some. Among about 85,000 clones, 80% were seen once, and the ten largest hold 32%. Sequencing was performed on PBMCs. The origin of the receptors is a man over 45 in good health and CMV-seropositive.

As regards this clone: At one boundary the junction diverges from the germline segment, which might be a read error. The V gene is TRBV30, the J gene TRBJ2-4; weak D call: TRBD2 (5 bases). The germline gives CDR1 GTSNPN, CDR2 SVGIG (reference sequence). This CDR3 is built from 13 residues. CDR3 sequence (DNA): TGTGCCTGGACCCCGGTGGCCGGGAACAGTCAGTACTTC. This encodes CAWTPVAGNSQYF.

The chain uses TRBV5-4 and TRBJ1-1; possible D gene TRBD1, 6 bases. This CDR3 has 13 residues. Trimming took off 5 bases at V and 10 bases at J, with 18 bases between the two ends. Germline V gene lookup returns CDR1 SGHNT and CDR2 YYREEE (reference sequence). As DNA, the CDR3 is TGTGCCAGCAGGGGGGGGCAGGAACGTTCAGCTTTCTTT. Its translation: CASRGGQERSAFF.

The rearrangement joins TRBV7-9 to TRBJ2-1, with 13 bases lining up with TRBD2. Trimming took 5 bases from V and 14 from J; bases not matched to a gene: 9. The CDR3 loop spans 14 amino acids. Germline V gives CDR1 SEHNR, CDR2 FQNEAQ (reference sequence). CDR3 coding DNA: TGTGCCAGCAGCATCGGACTAGCGGGAGCCAGCGAGTTCTTC. This codes for CASSIGLAGASEFF.